This TCR beta chain appears in the sequencing data of a study of patients and donors after allogeneic stem cell transplantation (dated by TCRdb to about 2020). The CDR3 holds 14 amino acids from the cysteine to the phenylalanine. Only the CDR3 DNA stays, 42 bases, in frame from base 1. From the germline V gene, CDR1 is LGHNA and CDR2 is YNFKEQ. A distance of 11 bases separates the germline ends of V and J, which lose 0 bases and 7 bases respectively. About this clonotype: Its antigen specificity is not known. Qualities for individual bases were not recorded, and no much larger clone is one base off.

The library was made by RT-PCR. Sequencing took place on a NextSeq 550. TCRdb ran its own pipeline on the public reads, namely fastp trimming at Q25 and MiXCR clone calling, and kept in-frame beta chains. Rows with a matching CDR3 protein are joined into one entry that keeps the most common DNA and genes. The sample has approximately 170,000 distinct CDR3 sequences on record, approximately 25% of them singletons. 26% of the sample is in the top ten clones. The receptor chain draws on TRBV4-2 and TRBJ2-3; D gene: possibly TRBD2, on 5 matching bases. The receptor comes from a human donor who was either an allogeneic HSCT recipient or a stem cell or donor lymphocyte infusion donor (not recorded which). It is not recorded whose cells these are; they may come from a transplant donor. Sequenced material: blood, either unsorted or a sorted T cell fraction (not recorded which). The DNA reads TGTGCCAGCAGCCAAGACAGGACTGGAAATACGCAGTATTTT. This codes for CASSQDRTGNTQYF.